This T cell receptor beta chain was sequenced for a study of blood T cell repertoires in COVID-19. Overall study: Researchers got acute and convalescent COVID-19 samples from the United States, Italy and Spain. Nucleic acid was either cDNA or gDNA, and it came from T cells, B-cell-depleted T cells, or PBMCs.

Methods used by the authors: Scientists estimated how many nucleated cells there were by amplifying reference gene primers. The method was immunoSEQ multiplex PCR; TCRdb's version includes in-frame clones alone and lacks a portion of them. The DNA was the basis for D and trimming; V, J and clone size are from that table. The sample yields approximately 350,000 clones, about 90% seen once. This clone was counted between two and nine times. V lost 8 bases and J lost 3, with 11 bases in between. This CDR3 contains 13 residues. Germline values: CDR1 ENHRY, CDR2 SYGVKD. The V call is TRBV10-3, the J call TRBJ1-3; D is undetermined. The sequence was collected from a woman younger than 30 who had recovered from COVID-19. Sequencing was done on a sample of peripheral blood. The CDR3 region is CAIGEAFGNTIYF. DNA for the CDR3: TGTGCCATCGGGGAGGCGTTTGGAAACACCATATATTTT.